This T cell receptor (beta chain) originates from a study of cytomegalovirus exposure and HLA in healthy donors. About the study: Early released data comprised about 84 million unique TCRs from HLA-typed donors.

Germline-derived CDR1 and CDR2 are SGHNT and YYREEE (reference sequence). The CDR3 is 15 amino acids. The V end was cut by 2 bases, the J end by 2 bases, with 11 bases between. Study-wide points: Researchers catalogued some 160 TCR beta chains as cytomegalovirus-associated. The authors assumed roughly uniform sequencing depth across donors for presence/absence analyses. The classifier, whose performance was assessed in both the original and validation cohorts, reportedly diagnosed cytomegalovirus status with high specificity and sensitivity.

PCR involved 60 Vbeta and 13 Jbeta primers. The table came from immunoSEQ multiplex PCR; TCRdb's copy has only in-frame clones and leaves some out. The data contain 250,000 to 350,000 clones, about nine tenths of them singletons. In regard to this clone: No antigen is known for it.

This sequence originates from a man aged 35 to 55 in good health and CMV-seropositive. Sequenced sample: PBMCs. The chain is built from TRBV5-4 and TRBJ1-5, with D perhaps matching TRBD1 (6 bases). CDR3 sequence (DNA): TGTGCCAGCAGCTTCGGGGGGCTGGGCAATCAGCCCCAGCATTTT. It is translated as CASSFGGLGNQPQHF.